This section outlines one TCR beta chain sequence together with its context. Its specificity is unknown. The data are from a study of T cells in Graves' hyperthyroidism and ophthalmopathy. Overall study: The initial diagnosis was the point when peripheral blood was collected, ahead of any treatment.

Regions amplified from RNA transcripts were the TCR beta CDR3 regions. First-round RT-PCR targeting the TCR CDR3 was performed with the HTBI primer set. TCRdb called the multiplex PCR reads again in MiXCR, with one record for every CDR3 protein. The sample consists of approximately 600,000 distinct CDR3 sequences, approximately 15% of them appearing once. Study outcomes and limitations: Clonotypes that were expanded in thyroid above 0.001 mostly appeared in blood too.

Trimming removed 3 bases from V and 3 bases from J, with 14 bases in between. This CDR3 is built from 15 residues. The V gene's germline CDR1 is MGHRA and CDR2 YSYEKL. Thyroid ultrasound, orbital computed tomography, clinical symptoms, and serum thyroxine and TRAb underpinned diagnoses. J is TRBJ1-1 and V is TRBV4-1; D might be TRBD1 (5 bases). Sample: blood. The sequence was collected from a woman younger than 30 with Graves' ophthalmopathy. The CDR3, as DNA: TGCGCCAGCAGCCAGGCGACAGTGTTGGACACTGAAGCTTTCTTT. Translating gives CASSQATVLDTEAFF.